The clone carrying this TCR beta chain showed up just a few times. Its antigen is as yet unknown. The source of the sample is a study of blood T cells in healthy people across ages. Study results and caveats: As age increased, TCR beta diversity per million T cells fell in a roughly linear fashion. The long-lived group displayed more naive CD4+ cells, plus higher diversity, than the aged donors did. The CMV status of each donor remained undetermined, and this could have confounded shifts in expanded clonotypes.

Each sample yielded at least 6.5 million isolated PBMCs. A second about 7 to 12 cycle PCR used barcoded and J-beta primers. TCRdb redid the calling of the 5' RACE reads with MiXCR, one entry per CDR3 protein. The repertoire holds some 1,000,000 distinct CDR3 sequences, with less than 25% as singletons. Germline values: CDR1 SGHRS, CDR2 YFSETQ. V was clipped by 7 bases and J by 4 bases, with 12 bases between them. This CDR3 is 13 amino acids long. Another study also made use of these data, one on T cells of mothers and their children.

The sequenced material came from blood. This TCR was sampled from a girl aged 2-10 years in good health. The V and J genes are TRBV5-1 and TRBJ2-1; D remains ambiguous. This CDR3 reads CASGKEHYNEQFF. In nucleotides, the CDR3 is TGCGCCAGCGGAAAGGAGCATTACAATGAGCAGTTCTTC.